A single sample is the source of the 2 T cell receptor beta chains below, sequenced in a study of identical twins. TCRdb re-analysed the 5' RACE reads in MiXCR, keeping a single row per CDR3 protein. The table records 470,000 or so distinct CDR3 sequences, approximately 24% of them present only once. These records were also assigned to another study, of T cells expressing NK-cell markers.

Source material: CD4+ T cells sorted from blood. The receptors shown here come from a woman between 18 and 30 years old in good health.

The chain recombines TRBV9 with TRBJ2-3; 12 nucleotides line up with TRBD2. CDR1 is SGDLS, CDR2 YYNGEE, per germline. V lost 3 bases, J lost 4 bases, and 3 bases stayed unmatched. The length of the CDR3 is 15 residues. For the CDR3, the DNA is TGTGCCAGCAGCGAACTAGCGGGGGGCGCAGATACGCAGTATTTT. This translates into CASSELAGGADTQYF.

This clonotype came up a few times. The chain joins TRBV5-1 to TRBJ2-3; 10 bases align to TRBD2. The CDR3 has 16 residues. V dropped 4 bases and J dropped 2; count of bases not matched to a gene: 7. The germline V gene has CDR1 SGHRS and CDR2 YFSETQ. CDR3 sequence: CASSLGLADSTDTQYF. The CDR3 DNA reads as TGCGCCAGCAGCCTTGGACTAGCGGATTCCACAGATACGCAGTATTTT.